This TCR beta chain was documented in a study of shared clonotypes between healthy human individuals. The CDR3 runs 11 residues. Trimming removed 3 bases at V and 7 bases at J, with 7 bases between. CDR1 and CDR2 from the germline V gene are DFQATT and SNEGSKA (reference sequence). Bulk PBMC genomic DNA spanned ten immunoSEQ deep plates. Sequencing was performed with immunoSEQ multiplex PCR; in TCRdb, only in-frame clones are kept and a portion is missing. The data contain some 490,000 clones, about 72% of them singletons. Sequencing used PBMCs. V usage is TRBV20-1 and J usage is TRBJ2-1; D not resolved. The clonotype was recovered from a woman between 40 and 55 years old in good health. Some clones in this sample may be carry-over from other donors' samples. DNA of the CDR3: TGCAGTGCTAGTGAGTGGAATGAGCAGTTCTTC. Its protein product is CSASEWNEQFF.